The 21 T cell receptor beta chains below were found in one sample sequenced in a study of blood T cell repertoires in COVID-19. Libraries were prepared by immunoSEQ multiplex PCR; TCRdb keeps only in-frame clonotypes and omits some of them. The sample holds 200,000 to 300,000 clones, around 81% seen once. Sequenced: peripheral blood. These receptors were taken from a woman of 80 years or more with COVID-19, enrolled during active disease.

The chain uses TRBV6-5 and TRBJ2-3; D is undetermined. This CDR3 contains 13 residues. Germline CDR1 MNHEY, CDR2 SVGAGI. Trimming removed 4 bases from V and 2 bases from J, with 7 bases in between. CDR3 coding DNA: TGTGCCAGCAGTTCTCTCCTCACAGATACGCAGTATTTT. Protein: CASSSLLTDTQYF.

This clone came up a few times. The CDR3 spells CATSRGTNNEKLFF. The CDR3 region has the DNA TGTGCCACCAGTCGGGGTACGAATAATGAAAAACTGTTTTTT. The V gene is TRBV15, the J gene TRBJ1-4; D gene ambiguous. The CDR3 is 14 residues long. The germline V and J ends were trimmed by 6 bases and 4 bases, with 12 bases remaining between them. The V gene's germline CDR1 is LNHNV and CDR2 YYDKDF (reference sequence). Together with reference TRBV15 and TRBJ1-4, the CDR3 gives the full variable domain: DAMVIQNPRYQVTQFGKPVTLSCSQTLNHNVMYWYQQKSSQAPKLLFHYYDKDFNNEADTPDNFQSRRPNTSFCFLDIRSPGLGDTAMYLCATSRGTNNEKLFFGSGTQLSVL.

This clone was seen a single time. This chain uses TRBV28 with TRBJ2-7, with D possibly being TRBD1 (5 bases). The CDR3 spans 13 residues. V shed 4 bases and J shed 4 bases, with 11 bases lying between them. The germline gives CDR1 MDHEN, CDR2 SYDVKM. The CDR3 sequence is CASSSLRVYEQYF. Written as DNA, the CDR3 is TGTGCCAGCAGTTCACTCAGGGTGTACGAGCAGTACTTC.

The rearrangement uses TRBV27 and TRBJ2-1; 11 positions match TRBD2. Germline V gene sequence: CDR1 MNHEY, CDR2 SMNVEV (reference sequence). The J segment lost 5 bases and the V segment lost 3 bases, leaving 9 bases of the junction unmatched. This CDR3 contains 17 residues. The CDR3 DNA reads as TGTGCCAGCAGTTTCCTCGTCGGGACTAGCGGAAACAATGAGCAGTTCTTC. It encodes CASSFLVGTSGNNEQFF.

V gene TRBV6-5 combines with J gene TRBJ2-3; D is uncertain. Germline V CDR1 and CDR2: MNHEY, SVGAGI. Trimming pared 6 bases from V and 4 bases from J, leaving 8 bases between. CDR3 length equals 12 residues. The CDR3 is CASRSYSDTQYF. The CDR3 bases are TGTGCCAGCAGGTCCTATTCAGATACGCAGTATTTT.

This clone was counted once. The chain has TRBV5-1 and TRBJ2-1, with D possibly matching TRBD2 (6 bases). V lost 1 base and J lost 6, with 17 bases in between. Germline V lookup: CDR1 SGHRS, CDR2 YFSETQ. This CDR3 is 16 amino acids long. The CDR3 region has the DNA TGCGCCAGCAGCTTGCGGGACTCGGGAAGCGGCAATGAGCAGTTCTTC. Amino acid sequence: CASSLRDSGSGNEQFF.

With regard to this clone: Germline is not matched at one junction end, which may reflect a read error. J is TRBJ2-5 and V is TRBV7-7, with 13 bases identical to TRBD2. The CDR3 sequence is 21 residues long. The germline V gene has CDR1 SSHAT and CDR2 FNYEAQ (reference sequence). The CDR3 spells CASSLEPWANGLAGDGETQYF. The CDR3, as DNA: TGTGCTAGCAGCTTAGAACCCTGGGCTAACGGACTAGCGGGAGACGGGGAGACCCAGTACTTC.

This chain joins TRBV18 and TRBJ1-5; D possibly corresponds to TRBD1 (5 bases). CDR1 KGHSH and CDR2 LQKENI come from the germline V gene. V was shortened by 6 bases and J by 3 bases, with 15 bases between the two germline ends. This CDR3 has 15 residues. CDR3 loop: CASSEGRGPNQPQHF. The CDR3 DNA reads as TGTGCCAGCTCTGAAGGGAGGGGCCCCAATCAGCCCCAGCATTTT.

The V and J genes are TRBV19 and TRBJ1-6; D is perhaps TRBD1 (6 bases). V was shortened by 3 bases and J by 7 bases, with 16 bases between the two germline ends. This CDR3 region has 16 residues. Germline V CDR1 and CDR2: LNHDA, SQIVND (reference sequence). The CDR3 sequence is CASSIAPAQGNSPLHF. CDR3 nucleotide sequence: TGTGCCAGTAGTATCGCTCCTGCGCAGGGGAATTCACCCCTCCACTTT.

The CDR3 coding sequence is TGTGCCAGCAGTGACCCGGACAGGACCACGGCTTTCTTT. Its protein is CASSDPDRTTAFF. The rearrangement links TRBV6-1 to TRBJ1-1; 7 nucleotides match TRBD1. V trimming: 3 bases; J trimming: 11 bases; junction bases outside the gene matches: 9. CDR3 length: 13 residues. Germline CDR1 is MNHNS and CDR2 is SASEGT.

The rearrangement uses TRBV23-1 and TRBJ1-2; D call uncertain. TRBV23-1 is an ORF, and what it does is uncertain. The CDR3 runs to 11 residues. Trimming shortened V by 3 bases and J by 3 bases, and 2 bases separated the two germline ends. The CDR3 here is CASSHDYGYTF. CDR3 bases: TGCGCCAGCAGTCACGACTATGGCTACACCTTC.

This clone came up a few times. The chain links TRBV16 to TRBJ1-5, with D possibly TRBD1 on 6 matching bases. CDR1 is KGHSY, CDR2 FQNENV, per germline. This CDR3 comprises 18 residues. Trimming pared 4 bases from V and 3 bases from J, leaving 22 bases between. CDR3 nucleotides: TGTGCCAGCAGCCCATACGCAACGACGGACAGCTTCAATCAGCCCCAGCATTTT. It is translated as CASSPYATTDSFNQPQHF.

This sequence joins TRBV11-2 and TRBJ2-7, with TRBD1 matching 12 bases. V was clipped by 4 bases and J by 3 bases; unmatched bases: 10. This CDR3 region has 17 residues. Germline CDR1 SGHAT, CDR2 FQNNGV. The CDR3 DNA reads as TGTGCCAGCAGCTCCCGGGACAGGGGGCGGCCCGTCTACGAGCAGTACTTC. Translating gives CASSSRDRGRPVYEQYF.

The chain couples TRBV7-2 to TRBJ2-7, with D perhaps TRBD2 (6 bases). The germline CDR1 and CDR2 sequences are SGHTA and FQGNSA. Trimming stripped 6 bases from V and 6 bases from J, with 12 bases between. The CDR3 runs 12 residues. CDR3 sequence: CASSRGGPEQYF. CDR3 DNA sequence: TGTGCCAGCAGTCGCGGAGGGCCCGAGCAGTACTTC. Looking up the rest from reference TRBV7-2 and TRBJ2-7 gives the full variable domain: GAGVSQSPSNKVTEKGKDVELRCDPISGHTALYWYRQSLGQGLEFLIYFQGNSAPDKSGLPSDRFSAERTGGSVSTLTIQRTQQEDSAVYLCASSRGGPEQYFGPGTRLTVT.

The CDR3 sequence: CASRTGGQGYTF. The DNA of the CDR3 is TGTGCCAGTAGAACAGGGGGACAAGGCTACACCTTC. J is TRBJ1-2 and V is TRBV19; 8 nucleotides line up with TRBD1. The V segment lost 6 bases and the J segment 8 bases; nucleotides outside the gene matches: 5. The germline V gene has CDR1 LNHDA and CDR2 SQIVND (reference sequence). The CDR3 loop spans 12 amino acids.

The chain carries TRBV10-3 and TRBJ1-5; possible D gene TRBD1, 5 bases. The V end lost 0 bases, the J end lost 7 bases, and 13 bases lay between the germline ends. CDR1 and CDR2 (germline): ENHRY, SYGVKD. The CDR3 sequence is 15 residues long. DNA for the CDR3: TGTGCCATCAGTGAGTCGGTGGGGCTCGACCAGCCCCAGCATTTT. This gives the protein CAISESVGLDQPQHF.

The gene calls are TRBV29-1 and TRBJ2-2, with D uncertain. Germline V gene lookup returns CDR1 SQVTM and CDR2 ANQGSEA. The CDR3 covers 14 residues. V was trimmed by 7 bases and J by 6 bases, leaving 18 bases between them. CDR3 sequence reads: CSALSLLEAGELFF. Written as DNA, the CDR3 is TGCAGCGCCCTGTCCCTCCTTGAGGCCGGGGAGCTGTTTTTT.

The V and J genes are TRBV28 and TRBJ1-3; 7 nucleotides match TRBD1. The germline V gene has CDR1 MDHEN and CDR2 SYDVKM. The J segment lost 2 bases and the V segment lost 4 bases, leaving 2 bases of the junction unmatched. This CDR3 spans 14 amino acids. The CDR3 reads CASSSTGAGNTIYF. The CDR3 DNA sequence: TGTGCCAGCAGTTCTACAGGGGCTGGAAACACCATATATTTT.

V usage is TRBV2 and J usage is TRBJ1-2, with D unresolved. Trimming left V 4 bases short and J 0 bases short, with 6 bases between. The length of the CDR3 is 13 residues. Germline CDR1 is SNHLY and CDR2 is FYNNEI. CDR3 in DNA: TGTGCCAGCAGTGTGGGCCCTAACTATGGCTACACCTTC. Encoded protein: CASSVGPNYGYTF. The variable domain in full, completed from reference TRBV2 and TRBJ1-2, reads EPEVTQTPSHQVTQMGQEVILRCVPISNHLYFYWYRQILGQKVEFLVSFYNNEISEKSEIFDDQFSVERPDGSNFTLKIRSTKLEDSAMYFCASSVGPNYGYTFGSGTRLTVV.

V and J are TRBV23-1 and TRBJ2-4; tentatively, D is TRBD1 (5 bases). TRBV23-1 is given ORF status, its function remaining uncertain. Trimming removed 5 bases at V and 0 bases at J, with 20 bases between. The CDR3 loop spans 18 amino acids. As DNA, the CDR3 is TGCGCCAGCAGTTCATTCTACAGGCTGGGGATAGCCAAAAACATTCAGTACTTC. Encoded protein: CASSSFYRLGIAKNIQYF.

The chain has TRBV7-6 and TRBJ1-2; D unresolved. Germline V lookup: CDR1 SGHVS, CDR2 FNYEAQ. V shed 5 bases and J shed 7 bases, with 20 bases lying between them. This CDR3 has 15 amino acids. CDR3 sequence reads: CASSPPFTGGIGYTF. CDR3 nucleotides: TGTGCCAGCAGCCCCCCTTTTACGGGAGGGATTGGCTACACCTTC.